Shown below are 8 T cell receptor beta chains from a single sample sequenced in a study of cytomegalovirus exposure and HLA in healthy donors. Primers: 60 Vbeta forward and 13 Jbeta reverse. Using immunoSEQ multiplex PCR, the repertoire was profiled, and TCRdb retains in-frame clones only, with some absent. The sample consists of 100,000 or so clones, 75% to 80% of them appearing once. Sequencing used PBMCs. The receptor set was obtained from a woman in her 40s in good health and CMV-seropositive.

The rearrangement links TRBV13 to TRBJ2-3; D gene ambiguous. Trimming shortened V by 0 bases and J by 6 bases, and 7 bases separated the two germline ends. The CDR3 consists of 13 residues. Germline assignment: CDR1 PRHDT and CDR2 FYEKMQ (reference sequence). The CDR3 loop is CASSLGYGDTQYF. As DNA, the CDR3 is TGTGCCAGCAGCTTAGGTTACGGGGATACGCAGTATTTT.

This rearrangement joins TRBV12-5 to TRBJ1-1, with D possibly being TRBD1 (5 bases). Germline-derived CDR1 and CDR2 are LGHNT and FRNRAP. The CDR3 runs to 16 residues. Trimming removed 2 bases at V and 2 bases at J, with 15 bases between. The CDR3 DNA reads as TGTGCTAGTGGTTTGTTTGTCCAGGGCGGAAACACTGAAGCTTTCTTT. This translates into CASGLFVQGGNTEAFF.

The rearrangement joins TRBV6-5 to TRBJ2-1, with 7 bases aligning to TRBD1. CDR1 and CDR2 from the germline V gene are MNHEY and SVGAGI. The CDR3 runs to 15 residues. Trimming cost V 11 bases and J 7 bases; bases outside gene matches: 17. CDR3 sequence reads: CASKAAGGIKNEQFF. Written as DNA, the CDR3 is TGTGCCTCCAAAGCCGCAGGGGGTATTAAAAATGAGCAGTTCTTC.

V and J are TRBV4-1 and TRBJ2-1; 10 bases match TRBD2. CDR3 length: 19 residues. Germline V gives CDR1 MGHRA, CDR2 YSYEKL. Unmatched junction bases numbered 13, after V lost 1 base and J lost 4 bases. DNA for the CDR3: TGCGCCAGCAGCCAAGTTGATGAGGTGACTAGCGGGTTTTACAATGAGCAGTTCTTC. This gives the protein CASSQVDEVTSGFYNEQFF.

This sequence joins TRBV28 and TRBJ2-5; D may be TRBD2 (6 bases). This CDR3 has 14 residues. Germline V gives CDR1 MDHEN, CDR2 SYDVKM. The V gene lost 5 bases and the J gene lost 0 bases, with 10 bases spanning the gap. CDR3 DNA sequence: TGTGCCAGCAGTCGTGGCGGGAACCAAGAGACCCAGTACTTC. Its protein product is CASSRGGNQETQYF.

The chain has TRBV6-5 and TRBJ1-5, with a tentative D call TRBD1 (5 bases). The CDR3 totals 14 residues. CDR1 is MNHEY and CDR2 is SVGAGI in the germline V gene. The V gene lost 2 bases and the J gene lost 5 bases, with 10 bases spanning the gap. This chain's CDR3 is CASSYGGMDQPQHF. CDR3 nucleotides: TGTGCCAGCAGTTACGGGGGGATGGATCAGCCCCAGCATTTT.

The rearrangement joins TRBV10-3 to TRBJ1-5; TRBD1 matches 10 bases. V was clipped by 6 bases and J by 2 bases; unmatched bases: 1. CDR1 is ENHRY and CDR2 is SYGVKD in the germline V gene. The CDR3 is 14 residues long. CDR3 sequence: CAIRGQGRNQPQHF. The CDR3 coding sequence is TGTGCCATCAGGGGACAGGGGCGCAATCAGCCCCAGCATTTT.

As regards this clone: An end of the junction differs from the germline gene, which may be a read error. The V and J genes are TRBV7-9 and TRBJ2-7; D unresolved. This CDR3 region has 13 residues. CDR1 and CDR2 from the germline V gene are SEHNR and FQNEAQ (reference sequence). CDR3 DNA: TGTTCCAGCAGCAAAACAGTCCGGAACGAGCAGTACTTC. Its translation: CSSSKTVRNEQYF.